Presented here are 24 T cell receptor beta chains from one specimen sequenced in a study of T cells in Graves' hyperthyroidism and ophthalmopathy. TCR beta CDR3 regions were amplified from RNA. The TCR CDR3 first-round RT-PCR relied on the HTBI primer set. Each CDR3 protein gets one entry after TCRdb re-called the multiplex PCR reads with MiXCR. The table lists about 840,000 distinct CDR3 sequences, more than 30% of them singletons, with approximately 8.7% in the top ten. Sequencing input: blood. These receptor sequences come from a man aged 18 to 29 with Graves' hyperthyroidism.

This clonotype has a count of ten or more. One end of the junction does not line up with germline, which may come from a read error. V and J are TRBV14 and TRBJ1-6; D not resolved. Germline V gene data show CDR1 as SGHDN and CDR2 as FVKESK. CDR3 length: 13 amino acids. CDR3 loop: CASSQDIRATPTF. DNA of the CDR3: TGTGCCAGCAGCCAAGACATTAGGGCTACCCCGACCTTT.

The CDR3 nucleotides read TGCGCCAGCAGCCACGGGGTGGAGGACACTGAAGCTTTCTTT. It is translated as CASSHGVEDTEAFF. The chain employs TRBV4-3 and TRBJ1-1; D call uncertain. The germline V gene encodes CDR1 LGHNA and CDR2 YSLEER. The CDR3 spans 14 residues. Trimming cost V 3 bases and J 3 bases, with 11 bases left between them.

This clonotype was seen many times. The rearrangement links TRBV15 to TRBJ2-2, with a tentative D call TRBD1 (5 bases). The V and J ends lost 5 bases and 3 bases respectively, with 10 bases between them. The CDR3 loop spans 14 amino acids. Germline lookup yields CDR1 LNHNV and CDR2 YYDKDF (reference sequence). CDR3 coding DNA: TGTGCCACCAGCGAAGGGGCAGACACCGGGGAGCTGTTTTTT. Encoded protein: CATSEGADTGELFF. Full variable domain (missing parts from reference TRBV15 and TRBJ2-2): DAMVIQNPRYQVTQFGKPVTLSCSQTLNHNVMYWYQQKSSQAPKLLFHYYDKDFNNEADTPDNFQSRRPNTSFCFLDIRSPGLGDTAMYLCATSEGADTGELFFGEGSRLTVL.

This clonotype appeared once. The rearrangement uses TRBV7-2 and TRBJ2-5; 11 nucleotides align to TRBD2. V was clipped by 5 bases and J by 2 bases; unmatched bases: 7. Per the germline V gene, CDR1 is SGHTA and CDR2 is FQGNSA. The CDR3 sequence is 16 residues long. CDR3 sequence (DNA): TGTGCCAGCAGCGTCTCCCCTAGCGGGAGGCAAGAGACCCAGTACTTC. Translated: CASSVSPSGRQETQYF.

This clonotype came up a few times. CDR3 amino acids: CSVLQGGGNTEAFF. CDR3 DNA sequence: TGCAGCGTCCTACAAGGAGGGGGGAACACTGAAGCTTTCTTT. The J gene is TRBJ1-1, the V gene TRBV29-1; tentative D call: TRBD1 (6 bases). Trimming cost V 6 bases and J 1 base, with 15 bases left between them. The CDR3 spans 14 residues. Per the germline V gene, CDR1 is SQVTM and CDR2 is ANQGSEA.

A word on this clonotype: One junction end disagrees with the germline gene, perhaps due to a read error. The chain has TRBV5-1 and TRBJ2-7; D remains unclear. The CDR3 covers 14 residues. Germline assignment: CDR1 SGHRS and CDR2 YFSETQ. The CDR3 loop reads CASSLGNPTYEQYF. CDR3 in DNA: TGTGCCAGCAGCCTTGGGAACCCCACCTACGAGCAGTACTTC.

About this clonotype itself: A read error may account for a junction end that differs from germline. The rearrangement links TRBV24-1 to TRBJ2-7, with 10 bases fitting TRBD2. The CDR3 consists of 16 residues. Germline V gene data show CDR1 as KGHDR and CDR2 as SFDVKD. DNA of the CDR3: TGTGCCACCAGTGTATCGGCTAGCGGGAGTTCCGGGGAGCTGTACTTC. Translated: CATSVSASGSSGELYF.

This clonotype turned up a few times. The chain joins TRBV7-2 to TRBJ2-7; D gene uncertain. V dropped 4 bases and J dropped 0 bases, with 13 bases sitting between them. The CDR3 sequence is 15 residues long. The germline V gene encodes CDR1 SGHTA and CDR2 FQGNSA. CDR3 sequence (DNA): TGTGCCAGCAGCTCCCAACGTGAAGGCTCCTACGAGCAGTACTTC. Translated, it gives CASSSQREGSYEQYF.

The chain links TRBV20-1 to TRBJ2-3; 8 bases are a match to TRBD1. CDR1 is DFQATT, CDR2 SNEGSKA, per germline (reference sequence). The CDR3 consists of 15 residues. Trimming at V came to 5 bases and at J to 0 bases, leaving 7 bases not matched to a gene. CDR3 amino acids: CSAVDRVVSTDTQYF. CDR3 in DNA: TGCAGTGCTGTGGACAGGGTCGTTAGCACAGATACGCAGTATTTT.

Many counts were recorded for this clonotype. This rearrangement joins TRBV2 to TRBJ2-5; no reliable D call. Trimming took off 7 bases at V and 5 bases at J, with 8 bases between the two ends. Germline loops: CDR1 SNHLY, CDR2 FYNNEI. The CDR3 has 11 amino acids. The CDR3 is CASIVGETQYF. CDR3 in DNA: TGTGCCAGCATCGTGGGGGAGACCCAGTACTTC.

The gene calls are TRBV25-1 and TRBJ1-2; a possible D gene is TRBD1 (6 bases). Germline lookup yields CDR1 MGHDK and CDR2 SYGVNS. The length of the CDR3 is 16 residues. Trimming shortened V by 6 bases and J by 3 bases, and 20 bases separated the two germline ends. CDR3 in amino acids: CASSVASQGVYYGYTF. In DNA, the CDR3 is TGTGCCAGCAGCGTTGCCTCACAGGGTGTCTACTATGGCTACACCTTC.

This clonotype was recorded at least ten times. This sequence joins TRBV29-1 and TRBJ1-2, with D tentatively TRBD1 (5 bases). Germline lookup yields CDR1 SQVTM and CDR2 ANQGSEA. The CDR3 covers 12 residues. V dropped 7 bases and J dropped 4 bases, with 13 bases sitting between them. Here the CDR3 DNA reads TGCAGCGCTCGGGACGGATCCTATGGCTACACCTTC. It translates to CSARDGSYGYTF. The full variable domain, rest sourced from reference TRBV29-1 and TRBJ1-2, is SAVISQKPSRDICQRGTSLTIQCQVDSQVTMMFWYRQQPGQSLTLIATANQGSEATYESGFVIDKFPISRPNLTFSTLTVSNMSPEDSSIYLCSARDGSYGYTFGSGTRLTVV.

In this sample, this clonotype turned up a few times. This chain links TRBV9 with TRBJ2-5, with TRBD2 matching 7 bases. Germline V gene lookup returns CDR1 SGDLS and CDR2 YYNGEE. The CDR3 is 15 amino acids. The V segment lost 4 bases and the J segment 4 bases; nucleotides outside the gene matches: 10. The CDR3 DNA follows: TGTGCCAGCAGCTCCAGCGGGACGGTGGGAGAGACCCAGTACTTC. Residues: CASSSSGTVGETQYF.

The chain carries TRBV7-4 and TRBJ2-6; TRBD1 might be the D (5 bases). Germline CDR1 and CDR2: SGHVT and SQSDAQ. With 6 bases removed from V and 3 bases from J, the gap between germline ends came to 15 bases. The CDR3 runs 16 residues. As DNA, the CDR3 is TGTGCCAGCAGAGCAGAGGCAGGGCTTGGGGCCAACGTCCTGACTTTC. It specifies CASRAEAGLGANVLTF.

This clonotype showed up just a few times. V is TRBV20-1 and J is TRBJ2-2, with TRBD1 matching over 8 bases. Germline V gene lookup returns CDR1 DFQATT and CDR2 SNEGSKA (reference sequence). The CDR3 spans 13 residues. Germline trimming cut 6 bases from V and 0 bases from J; bases unmatched to any gene: 0. As DNA, the CDR3 is TGCAGTGCGGACAGGGCGAACACCGGGGAGCTGTTTTTT. Encoded protein: CSADRANTGELFF.

The gene calls are TRBV29-1 and TRBJ1-1, with unresolved D. This CDR3 comprises 13 residues. Deletions cut 7 bases from V and 0 bases from J, with 12 bases between. The germline V gene has CDR1 SQVTM and CDR2 ANQGSEA. CDR3 in DNA: TGCAGCGCCCGTCGGGCCCTGAACACTGAAGCTTTCTTT. This codes for CSARRALNTEAFF.

This chain uses TRBV7-3 with TRBJ2-7; D is perhaps TRBD2 (6 bases). The ends were cut back, 8 bases at V and 12 bases at J, with 11 bases in the middle. The CDR3 is made up of 9 amino acids. Germline lookup yields CDR1 SGHTA and CDR2 FQGTGA. CDR3 loop: CASERARYF. The DNA for the CDR3 is TGTGCCAGCGAGCGGGCCCGGTACTTC.

V gene TRBV7-9 combines with J gene TRBJ2-7; 10 positions agree with TRBD1. The germline V gene encodes CDR1 SEHNR and CDR2 FQNEAQ (reference sequence). J lost 2 bases, V lost 8 bases, and 9 bases had no gene match. The CDR3 covers 15 residues. CDR3 sequence reads: CASSGRDRGPYEQYF. In nucleotides, the CDR3 is TGTGCCAGCTCCGGAAGGGACAGGGGACCCTACGAGCAGTACTTC.

Note on this clonotype: Since a much larger clone is just one base distant, this may be a read error. The genes are TRBV20-1 and TRBJ2-7, with D perhaps TRBD1 (5 bases). This CDR3 has 12 residues. V gave up 1 base and J gave up 2 bases, with 6 bases separating them. CDR1 and CDR2 (germline): DFQATT, SNEGSKA (reference sequence). The CDR3 is CSARGQTYEQYF. CDR3 nucleotides: TGCAGTGCTAGAGGACAGACCTACGAGCAGTACTTC.

This clonotype appeared many times. The chain combines TRBV12-3 or TRBV12-4 with TRBJ1-5; 7 bases are shared with TRBD1. V shed 5 bases and J 4 bases; nucleotides not matched to a gene: 8. This CDR3 region has 15 residues. The CDR3 sequence: CASSLGGQLNQPQHF. The DNA for the CDR3 is TGTGCCAGCAGTCTAGGGGGACAGTTAAATCAGCCCCAGCATTTT.

The chain joins TRBV7-8 to TRBJ2-7; no clear D gene. Trimming left V 4 bases short and J 2 bases short, with 9 bases between. The germline V gene encodes CDR1 SGHVS and CDR2 FQNEAQ. The CDR3 runs 13 residues. CDR3: CASSSYRTYEQYF. The DNA for the CDR3 is TGTGCCAGCAGCTCCTACAGAACCTACGAGCAGTACTTC.

This clonotype has more than one count but fewer than ten. The chain carries TRBV6-6 and TRBJ2-7, with TRBD1 matching over 9 bases. CDR3 size: 13 residues. Germline V gene sequence: CDR1 MNHNY, CDR2 SVGAGI (reference sequence). Trimming removed 4 bases from V and 6 bases from J; junction bases left unmatched: 4. For the CDR3, the DNA is TGTGCCAGCAGTTGGACAGGGGCTTTCGAGCAGTACTTC. As protein: CASSWTGAFEQYF.

Notes on this clonotype: A much larger clone differs from this one at a single base, so this may be a read error. The rearrangement uses TRBV2 and TRBJ2-5, with TRBD1 as a possible D gene (8 bases). The germline V and J ends were trimmed by 9 bases and 7 bases, with 21 bases remaining between them. CDR3 size: 14 residues. Germline CDR1 reads SNHLY; CDR2 reads FYNNEI. The CDR3: CASQGAGGLGTQYF. CDR3 DNA sequence: TGTGCCAGTCAGGGGGCCGGGGGGCTTGGGACCCAGTACTTC.

This clonotype was seen many times. The chain recombines TRBV29-1 with TRBJ1-1; no reliable D call. Germline V gene data show CDR1 as SQVTM and CDR2 as ANQGSEA. Trimming left V 3 bases short and J 0 bases short, with 11 bases between. This CDR3 comprises 14 residues. The DNA for the CDR3 is TGCAGCGTTGATGACGGGGTCATGAACACTGAAGCTTTCTTT. Amino acid sequence: CSVDDGVMNTEAFF.